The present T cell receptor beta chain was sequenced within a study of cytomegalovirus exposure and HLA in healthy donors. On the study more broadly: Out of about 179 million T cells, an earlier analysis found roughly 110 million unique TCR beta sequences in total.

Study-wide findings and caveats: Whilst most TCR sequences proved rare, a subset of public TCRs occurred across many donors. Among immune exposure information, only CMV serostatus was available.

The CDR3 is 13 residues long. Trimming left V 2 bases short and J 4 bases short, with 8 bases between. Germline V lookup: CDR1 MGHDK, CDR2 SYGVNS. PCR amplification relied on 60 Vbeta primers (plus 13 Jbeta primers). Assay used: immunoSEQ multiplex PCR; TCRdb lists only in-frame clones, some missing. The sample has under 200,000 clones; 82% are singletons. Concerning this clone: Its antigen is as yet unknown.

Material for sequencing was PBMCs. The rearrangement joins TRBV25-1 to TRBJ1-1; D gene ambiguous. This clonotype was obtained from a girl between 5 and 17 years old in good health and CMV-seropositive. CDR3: CASSEQVGTEAFF. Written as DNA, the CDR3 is TGTGCCAGCAGTGAACAGGTAGGCACTGAAGCTTTCTTT.